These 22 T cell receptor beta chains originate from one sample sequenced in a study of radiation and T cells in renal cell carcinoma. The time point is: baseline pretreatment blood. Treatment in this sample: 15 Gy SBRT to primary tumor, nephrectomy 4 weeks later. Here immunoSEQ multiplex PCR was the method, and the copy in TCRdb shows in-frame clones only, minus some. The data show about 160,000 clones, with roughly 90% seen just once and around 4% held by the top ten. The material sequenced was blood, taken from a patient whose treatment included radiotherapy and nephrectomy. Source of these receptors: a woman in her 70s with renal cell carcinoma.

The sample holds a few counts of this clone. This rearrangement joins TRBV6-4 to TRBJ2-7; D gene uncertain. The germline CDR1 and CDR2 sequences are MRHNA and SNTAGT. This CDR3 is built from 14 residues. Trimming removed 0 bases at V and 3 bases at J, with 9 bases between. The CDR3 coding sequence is TGTGCCAGCAGTGACTCACGGACCCTCTACGAGCAGTACTTC. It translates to CASSDSRTLYEQYF.

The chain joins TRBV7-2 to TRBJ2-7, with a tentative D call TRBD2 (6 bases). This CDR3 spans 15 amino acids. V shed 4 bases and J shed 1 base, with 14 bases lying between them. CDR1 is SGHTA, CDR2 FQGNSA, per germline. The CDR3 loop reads CASSSRRGISYEQYF. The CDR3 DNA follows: TGTGCCAGCAGCTCCCGGAGGGGAATTTCCTACGAGCAGTACTTC. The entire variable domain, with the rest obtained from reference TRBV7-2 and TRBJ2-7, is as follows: GAGVSQSPSNKVTEKGKDVELRCDPISGHTALYWYRQSLGQGLEFLIYFQGNSAPDKSGLPSDRFSAERTGGSVSTLTIQRTQQEDSAVYLCASSSRRGISYEQYFGPGTRLTVT.

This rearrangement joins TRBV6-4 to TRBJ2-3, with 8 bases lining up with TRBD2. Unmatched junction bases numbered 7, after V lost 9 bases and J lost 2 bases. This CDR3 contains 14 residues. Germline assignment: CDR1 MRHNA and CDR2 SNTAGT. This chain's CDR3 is CARPAGDFTDTQYF. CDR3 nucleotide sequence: TGTGCCAGACCAGCGGGGGACTTCACAGATACGCAGTATTTT.

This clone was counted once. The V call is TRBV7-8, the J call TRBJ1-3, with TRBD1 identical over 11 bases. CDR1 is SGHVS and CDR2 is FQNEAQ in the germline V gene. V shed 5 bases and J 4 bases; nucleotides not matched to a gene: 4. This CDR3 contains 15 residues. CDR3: CASSRRDRGGNTIYF. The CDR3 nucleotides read TGTGCCAGCAGCCGCCGGGACAGGGGGGGAAACACCATATATTTT.

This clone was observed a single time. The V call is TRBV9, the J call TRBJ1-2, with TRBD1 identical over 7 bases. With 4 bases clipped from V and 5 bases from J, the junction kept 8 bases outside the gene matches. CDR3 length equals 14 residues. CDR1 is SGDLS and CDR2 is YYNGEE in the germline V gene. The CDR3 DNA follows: TGTGCCAGCAGCCGGGACAGCGTACCTTATGGCTACACCTTC. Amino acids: CASSRDSVPYGYTF.

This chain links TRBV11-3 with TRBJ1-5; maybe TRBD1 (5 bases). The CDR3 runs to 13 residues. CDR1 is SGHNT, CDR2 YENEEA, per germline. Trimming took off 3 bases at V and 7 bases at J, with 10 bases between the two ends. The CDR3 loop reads CASSFVTGQPQHF. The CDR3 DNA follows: TGTGCCAGCAGCTTCGTCACAGGACAGCCCCAGCATTTT.

CDR3 bases: TGTGCCAGCAGCTTAGCCCTCACAGGGCCCTCCGGAAACACCATATATTTT. The encoded protein is CASSLALTGPSGNTIYF. The rearrangement links TRBV13 to TRBJ1-3; D is perhaps TRBD1 (6 bases). Germline-derived CDR1 and CDR2 are PRHDT and FYEKMQ (reference sequence). Trimming cost V 1 base and J 4 bases, with 17 bases left between them. The CDR3 is 17 amino acids.

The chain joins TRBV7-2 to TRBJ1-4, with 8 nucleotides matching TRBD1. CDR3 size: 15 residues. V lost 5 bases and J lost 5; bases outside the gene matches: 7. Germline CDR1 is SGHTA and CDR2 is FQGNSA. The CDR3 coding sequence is TGTGCCAGCAGCAAGCAGGACAGGGCCAATGAAAAACTGTTTTTT. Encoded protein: CASSKQDRANEKLFF.

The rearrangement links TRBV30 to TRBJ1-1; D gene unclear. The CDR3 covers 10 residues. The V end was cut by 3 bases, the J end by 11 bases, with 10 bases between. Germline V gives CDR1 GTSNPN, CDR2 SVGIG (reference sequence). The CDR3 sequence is CAWREVRAFF. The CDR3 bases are TGTGCCTGGAGAGAGGTGAGGGCTTTCTTT. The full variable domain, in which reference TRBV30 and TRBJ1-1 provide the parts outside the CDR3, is SQTIHQWPATLVQPVGSPLSLECTVEGTSNPNLYWYRQAAGRGLQLLFYSVGIGQISSEVPQNLSASRPQDRQFILSSKKLLLSDSGFYLCAWREVRAFFGQGTRLTVV.

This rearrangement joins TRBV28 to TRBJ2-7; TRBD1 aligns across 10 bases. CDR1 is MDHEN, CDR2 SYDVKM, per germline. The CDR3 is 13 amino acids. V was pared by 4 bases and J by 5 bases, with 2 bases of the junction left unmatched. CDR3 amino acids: CASSWTGGDEQYF. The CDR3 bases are TGTGCCAGCAGTTGGACAGGGGGAGACGAGCAGTACTTC.

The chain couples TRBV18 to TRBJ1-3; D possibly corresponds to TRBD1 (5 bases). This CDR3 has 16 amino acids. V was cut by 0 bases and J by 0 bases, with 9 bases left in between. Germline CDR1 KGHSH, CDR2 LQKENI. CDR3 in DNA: TGTGCCAGCTCACCACCGGCAGGGACCTCTGGAAACACCATATATTTT. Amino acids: CASSPPAGTSGNTIYF.

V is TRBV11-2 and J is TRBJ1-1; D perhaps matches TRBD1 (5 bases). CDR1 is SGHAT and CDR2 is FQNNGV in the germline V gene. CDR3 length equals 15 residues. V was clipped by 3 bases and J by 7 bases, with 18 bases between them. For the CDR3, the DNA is TGTGCCAGCAGCTTGGGCGGAACGGGGCGGGGTGAAGCTTTCTTT. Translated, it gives CASSLGGTGRGEAFF.

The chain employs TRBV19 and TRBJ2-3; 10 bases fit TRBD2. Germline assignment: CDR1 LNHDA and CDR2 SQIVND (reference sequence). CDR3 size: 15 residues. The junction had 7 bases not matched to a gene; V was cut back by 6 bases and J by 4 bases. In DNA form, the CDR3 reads TGTGCCAGTAGGCTACTAGCGGGGCAGGCAGATACGCAGTATTTT. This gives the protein CASRLLAGQADTQYF.

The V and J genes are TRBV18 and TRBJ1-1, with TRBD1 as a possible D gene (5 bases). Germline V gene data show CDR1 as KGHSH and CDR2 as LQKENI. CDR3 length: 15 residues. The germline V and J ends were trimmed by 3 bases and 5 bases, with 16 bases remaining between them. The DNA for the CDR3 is TGTGCCAGCTCACCCCGGGGCGGTCCGGGGACTGAAGCTTTCTTT. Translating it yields CASSPRGGPGTEAFF.

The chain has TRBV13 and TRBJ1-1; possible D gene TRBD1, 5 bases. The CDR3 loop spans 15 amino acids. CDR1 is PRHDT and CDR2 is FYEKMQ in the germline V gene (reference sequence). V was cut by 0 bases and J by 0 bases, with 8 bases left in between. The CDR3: CASSLGDRMNTEAFF. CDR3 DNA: TGTGCCAGCAGCTTAGGAGACAGAATGAACACTGAAGCTTTCTTT. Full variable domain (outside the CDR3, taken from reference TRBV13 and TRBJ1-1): AAGVIQSPRHLIKEKRETATLKCYPIPRHDTVYWYQQGPGQDPQFLISFYEKMQSDKGSIPDRFSAQQFSDYHSELNMSSLELGDSALYFCASSLGDRMNTEAFFGQGTRLTVV.

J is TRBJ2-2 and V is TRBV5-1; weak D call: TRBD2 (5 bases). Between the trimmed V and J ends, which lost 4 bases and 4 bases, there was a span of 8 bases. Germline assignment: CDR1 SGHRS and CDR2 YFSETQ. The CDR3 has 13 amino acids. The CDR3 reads CASSGERTGELFF. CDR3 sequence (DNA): TGCGCCAGCAGCGGGGAGCGCACCGGGGAGCTGTTTTTT.

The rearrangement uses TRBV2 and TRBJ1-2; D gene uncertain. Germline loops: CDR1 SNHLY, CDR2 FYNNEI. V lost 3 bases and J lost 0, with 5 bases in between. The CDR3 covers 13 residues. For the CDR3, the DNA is TGTGCCAGCAGTGAGATGGCTAACTATGGCTACACCTTC. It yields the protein CASSEMANYGYTF. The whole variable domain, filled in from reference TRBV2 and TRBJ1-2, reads EPEVTQTPSHQVTQMGQEVILRCVPISNHLYFYWYRQILGQKVEFLVSFYNNEISEKSEIFDDQFSVERPDGSNFTLKIRSTKLEDSAMYFCASSEMANYGYTFGSGTRLTVV.

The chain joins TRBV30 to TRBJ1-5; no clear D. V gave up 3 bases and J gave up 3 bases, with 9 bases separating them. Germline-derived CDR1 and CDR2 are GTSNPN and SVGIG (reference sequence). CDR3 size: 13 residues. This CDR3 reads CAWRGNANQPQHF. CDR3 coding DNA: TGTGCCTGGAGAGGGAACGCCAATCAGCCCCAGCATTTT.

This CDR3 reads CASIGGISSYEQYF. CDR3 coding DNA: TGTGCCAGCATTGGGGGGATAAGCTCCTACGAGCAGTACTTC. The chain joins TRBV28 to TRBJ2-7; tentative D call: TRBD2 (6 bases). This CDR3 contains 14 residues. V lost 7 bases to trimming and J lost 0 bases, with 13 bases between them. The germline V gene encodes CDR1 MDHEN and CDR2 SYDVKM.

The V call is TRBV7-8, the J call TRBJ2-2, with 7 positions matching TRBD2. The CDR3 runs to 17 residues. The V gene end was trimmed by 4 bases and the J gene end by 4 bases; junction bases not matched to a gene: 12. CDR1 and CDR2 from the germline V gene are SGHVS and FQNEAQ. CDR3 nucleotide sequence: TGTGCCAGCAGCTCCCAGCCTCAGCGGGGCGGCACCGGGGAGCTGTTTTTT. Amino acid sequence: CASSSQPQRGGTGELFF.

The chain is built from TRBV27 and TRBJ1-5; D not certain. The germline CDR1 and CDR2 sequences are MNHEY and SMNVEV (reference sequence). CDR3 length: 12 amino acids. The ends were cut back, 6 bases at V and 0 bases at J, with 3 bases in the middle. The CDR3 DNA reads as TGTGCCAGCAGAAGTAGCAATCAGCCCCAGCATTTT. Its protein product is CASRSSNQPQHF.

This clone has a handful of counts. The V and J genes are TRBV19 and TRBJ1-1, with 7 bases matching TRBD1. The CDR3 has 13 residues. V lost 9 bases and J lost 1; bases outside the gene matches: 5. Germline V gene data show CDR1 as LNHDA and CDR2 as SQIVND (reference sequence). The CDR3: CASKGQSNTEAFF. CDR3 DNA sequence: TGTGCCAGCAAGGGACAGTCGAACACTGAAGCTTTCTTT.